The rows below give T cell receptor beta chains drawn from one sample of a study of CD8 T cells in ankylosing spondylitis. MiXCR was run by TCRdb on the 5' RACE reads, yielding one entry per CDR3 protein. Among some 800,000 distinct CDR3 sequences, over 9.5% were seen once, and the ten largest hold around 0.51%. Sequenced material: blood, either unsorted or a sorted T cell fraction (not recorded which). These receptor sequences come from a male donor with ankylosing spondylitis. CDR3s include the opening cysteine and the closing phenylalanine or tryptophan. The D gene is left open where the match is weak. Only some rows state a clone size, as once, few, many or a class for expanded clones.

CDR3 protein: CASSFARRGLAGGMNEQFF; CDR3 DNA: TGTGCCAGCAGCTTCGCAAGGAGGGGACTAGCGGGAGGGATGAATGAGCAGTTCTTC; J gene: TRBJ2-1; V gene: TRBV7-2; D gene: TRBD2; clone size: many
CDR3 protein: CASSFDRSLDTQYF; CDR3 DNA: TGTGCCAGCAGCTTCGATCGGTCCCTCGATACGCAGTATTTT; J gene: TRBJ2-3; V gene: TRBV7-8; D gene: -; clone size: -
CDR3 protein: CASSQEIGSQAFF; CDR3 DNA: TGTGCCAGCAGCCAAGAGATTGGGTCCCAAGCTTTCTTT; J gene: TRBJ1-1; V gene: TRBV14; D gene: -; clone size: -
CDR3 protein: CASSARSGSYNEQFF; CDR3 DNA: TGTGCCAGCAGCGCGAGGTCCGGCTCCTACAATGAGCAGTTCTTC; J gene: TRBJ2-1; V gene: TRBV7-9; D gene: -; clone size: few
CDR3 protein: CSAAGGVTDTQYF; CDR3 DNA: TGCAGTGCTGCGGGAGGGGTAACAGATACGCAGTATTTT; J gene: TRBJ2-3; V gene: TRBV20-1; D gene: TRBD2; clone size: -
CDR3 protein: CSARETTETEQYF; CDR3 DNA: TGCAGTGCTAGGGAAACGACAGAAACCGAGCAGTACTTC; J gene: TRBJ2-7; V gene: TRBV20-1; D gene: -; clone size: few
CDR3 protein: CASSGALGNTEAFF; CDR3 DNA: TGCGCCAGCAGTGGGGCCTTGGGGAACACTGAAGCTTTCTTT; J gene: TRBJ1-1; V gene: TRBV5-1; D gene: -; clone size: few
CDR3 protein: CSASPTYTDTQYF; CDR3 DNA: TGCAGTGCTAGCCCGACTTACACAGATACGCAGTATTTT; J gene: TRBJ2-3; V gene: TRBV20-1; D gene: -; clone size: many
CDR3 protein: CSVGIQEQFF; CDR3 DNA: TGCAGCGTTGGGATCCAGGAGCAGTTCTTC; J gene: TRBJ2-1; V gene: TRBV29-1; D gene: -; clone size: -
CDR3 protein: CASSLGTSGGTMYQETQYF; CDR3 DNA: TGTGCCAGCAGCTTAGGAACTAGCGGGGGTACAATGTACCAAGAGACCCAGTACTTC; J gene: TRBJ2-5; V gene: TRBV11-1; D gene: TRBD2; clone size: few
CDR3 protein: CASSLGDRGSQPQHF; CDR3 DNA: TGCGCCAGCAGCTTGGGGGACAGGGGAAGCCAGCCCCAGCATTTT; J gene: TRBJ1-5; V gene: TRBV5-1; D gene: TRBD1; clone size: -
CDR3 protein: CASSQDPFSGNTIYF; CDR3 DNA: TGCGCCAGCAGCCAAGATCCATTCTCTGGAAACACCATATATTTT; J gene: TRBJ1-3; V gene: TRBV4-3; D gene: -; clone size: -
CDR3 protein: CSAHGRSGTYEQYF; CDR3 DNA: TGCAGTGCCCACGGCCGGAGCGGGACCTACGAGCAGTACTTC; J gene: TRBJ2-7; V gene: TRBV20-1; D gene: TRBD2; clone size: -
CDR3 protein: CATSPQPRGELFF; CDR3 DNA: TGTGCCACCAGCCCCCAGCCTCGGGGGGAGCTGTTTTTT; J gene: TRBJ2-2; V gene: TRBV15; D gene: -; clone size: few
CDR3 protein: CSARGGGLGTEAFF; CDR3 DNA: TGCAGTGCTAGAGGAGGAGGGCTTGGCACTGAAGCTTTCTTT; J gene: TRBJ1-1; V gene: TRBV20-1; D gene: -; clone size: -
CDR3 protein: CASSLYRRGNEAFF; CDR3 DNA: TGTGCCAGCAGTTTATATCGGAGGGGCAATGAAGCTTTCTTT; J gene: TRBJ1-1; V gene: TRBV27; D gene: -; clone size: -
CDR3 protein: CSVGGQMNTEAFF; CDR3 DNA: TGCAGCGTTGGCGGCCAGATGAACACTGAAGCTTTCTTT; J gene: TRBJ1-1; V gene: TRBV29-1; D gene: -; clone size: many
CDR3 protein: CASSQVPLAVYNEQFF; CDR3 DNA: TGCGCCAGCAGCCAAGTCCCCCTAGCGGTATACAATGAGCAGTTCTTC; J gene: TRBJ2-1; V gene: TRBV4-3; D gene: TRBD2; clone size: few
CDR3 protein: CASSFPPGVTQYF; CDR3 DNA: TGTGCCAGCAGTTTCCCTCCCGGAGTCACCCAGTACTTC; J gene: TRBJ2-5; V gene: TRBV12-3/TRBV12-4; D gene: -; clone size: -
CDR3 protein: CASSYREYQPQHF; CDR3 DNA: TGTGCCAGCAGCTACAGGGAGTATCAGCCCCAGCATTTT; J gene: TRBJ1-5; V gene: TRBV6-2/TRBV6-3; D gene: -; clone size: -
CDR3 protein: CASSLKPGQGIEQYF; CDR3 DNA: TGTGCCAGCAGCTTAAAACCGGGACAGGGAATCGAGCAGTACTTC; J gene: TRBJ2-7; V gene: TRBV7-2; D gene: TRBD1; clone size: few
CDR3 protein: CSARGLWAINEQFF; CDR3 DNA: TGCAGTGCTAGGGGCCTCTGGGCAATCAATGAGCAGTTCTTC; J gene: TRBJ2-1; V gene: TRBV20-1; D gene: -; clone size: -
CDR3 protein: CSVVPGTSGWGHEQFF; CDR3 DNA: TGCAGCGTTGTCCCCGGGACTAGCGGGTGGGGCCATGAGCAGTTCTTC; J gene: TRBJ2-1; V gene: TRBV29-1; D gene: TRBD2; clone size: many
CDR3 protein: CSARPAGRDVSPLHF; CDR3 DNA: TGCAGTGCTAGACCAGCGGGGCGGGATGTTTCACCCCTCCACTTT; J gene: TRBJ1-6; V gene: TRBV20-1; D gene: -; clone size: -
CDR3 protein: CSVDRDNYGYTF; CDR3 DNA: TGCAGCGTCGACAGGGATAACTATGGCTACACCTTC; J gene: TRBJ1-2; V gene: TRBV29-1; D gene: TRBD1; clone size: many
CDR3 protein: CASSPRQGARNEQFF; CDR3 DNA: TGTGCCAGCAGCCCTCGACAGGGGGCGCGCAATGAGCAGTTCTTC; J gene: TRBJ2-1; V gene: TRBV6-1; D gene: TRBD1; clone size: few
CDR3 protein: CASSYERQGRNTEAFF; CDR3 DNA: TGTGCCAGCAGTTATGAGAGACAGGGCCGGAACACTGAAGCTTTCTTT; J gene: TRBJ1-1; V gene: TRBV6-5; D gene: TRBD1; clone size: -
CDR3 protein: CASSYTGTGGSGNTIYF; CDR3 DNA: TGTGCCAGCAGCTACACCGGGACAGGGGGGTCTGGAAACACCATATATTTT; J gene: TRBJ1-3; V gene: TRBV7-2; D gene: TRBD1; clone size: -
CDR3 protein: CSVEDRIRQETQYF; CDR3 DNA: TGCAGCGTTGAAGACAGAATAAGACAAGAGACCCAGTACTTC; J gene: TRBJ2-5; V gene: TRBV29-1; D gene: -; clone size: many
CDR3 protein: CSARAGRGDEQYF; CDR3 DNA: TGCAGTGCTAGAGCGGGTAGAGGGGACGAGCAGTACTTC; J gene: TRBJ2-7; V gene: TRBV20-1; D gene: -; clone size: -
CDR3 protein: CASSLGDRRGTEAFF; CDR3 DNA: TGCGCCAGCAGCTTGGGCGACCGGCGTGGCACTGAAGCTTTCTTT; J gene: TRBJ1-1; V gene: TRBV5-1; D gene: -; clone size: many
CDR3 protein: CASSGTLDEQYF; CDR3 DNA: TGCGCCAGCAGCGGAACACTAGACGAGCAGTACTTC; J gene: TRBJ2-7; V gene: TRBV5-1; D gene: -; clone size: -
CDR3 protein: CASSLVRGRYNSPLHF; CDR3 DNA: TGTGCCAGCAGCTTAGTCCGGGGGCGGTATAATTCACCCCTCCACTTT; J gene: TRBJ1-6; V gene: TRBV11-2; D gene: -; clone size: -
CDR3 protein: CSAMPGDNQPQHF; CDR3 DNA: TGCAGCGCAATGCCAGGGGACAATCAGCCCCAGCATTTT; J gene: TRBJ1-5; V gene: TRBV29-1; D gene: -; clone size: few
CDR3 protein: CASSFQGAREKLFF; CDR3 DNA: TGTGCCAGCAGCTTTCAGGGGGCGCGCGAAAAACTGTTTTTT; J gene: TRBJ1-4; V gene: TRBV5-6; D gene: TRBD1; clone size: few
CDR3 protein: CAISVPGVTEAFF; CDR3 DNA: TGTGCCATCAGTGTTCCAGGTGTCACTGAAGCTTTCTTT; J gene: TRBJ1-1; V gene: TRBV10-3; D gene: -; clone size: many
CDR3 protein: CASSLNQEVAGELFF; CDR3 DNA: TGCGCCAGCAGCTTGAATCAGGAGGTTGCCGGGGAGCTGTTTTTT; J gene: TRBJ2-2; V gene: TRBV5-1; D gene: -; clone size: few
CDR3 protein: CASSLAAGFTYEQYF; CDR3 DNA: TGTGCCAGCAGCTTAGCGGCAGGGTTTACCTACGAGCAGTACTTC; J gene: TRBJ2-7; V gene: TRBV7-2; D gene: -; clone size: -
CDR3 protein: CAISDITGELFF; CDR3 DNA: TGTGCCATCAGTGATATTACCGGGGAGCTGTTTTTT; J gene: TRBJ2-2; V gene: TRBV10-3; D gene: -; clone size: few
CDR3 protein: CSARDPATSGRIYEQYF; CDR3 DNA: TGCAGTGCTAGAGATCCGGCAACTAGCGGGAGGATTTACGAGCAGTACTTC; J gene: TRBJ2-7; V gene: TRBV20-1; D gene: TRBD2; clone size: -
CDR3 protein: CASSLVGLEEKLFF; CDR3 DNA: TGCGCCAGCAGCTTGGTGGGACTCGAGGAAAAACTGTTTTTT; J gene: TRBJ1-4; V gene: TRBV5-1; D gene: -; clone size: -
CDR3 protein: CASSPWGGGYTF; CDR3 DNA: TGTGCCAGCAGCCCTTGGGGCGGCGGCTACACCTTC; J gene: TRBJ1-2; V gene: TRBV7-9; D gene: -; clone size: many
CDR3 protein: CSARSRTGGVYSNQPQHF; CDR3 DNA: TGCAGTGCTAGATCGCGGACAGGGGGGGTTTATAGCAATCAGCCCCAGCATTTT; J gene: TRBJ1-5; V gene: TRBV20-1; D gene: TRBD1; clone size: few
CDR3 protein: CASSKGGLYTEAFF; CDR3 DNA: TGTGCCAGCAGTAAAGGAGGGTTGTACACTGAAGCTTTCTTT; J gene: TRBJ1-1; V gene: TRBV6-2/TRBV6-3; D gene: -; clone size: few
CDR3 protein: CSVAPGQGGSYEQYF; CDR3 DNA: TGCAGCGTAGCCCCTGGCCAGGGGGGCTCCTACGAGCAGTACTTC; J gene: TRBJ2-7; V gene: TRBV29-1; D gene: -; clone size: -
CDR3 protein: CAARRVGGLEQYF; CDR3 DNA: TGTGCAGCCCGGCGGGTAGGGGGGCTCGAGCAGTACTTC; J gene: TRBJ2-7; V gene: TRBV2; D gene: -; clone size: few
CDR3 protein: CSAKNTGGDYEQYF; CDR3 DNA: TGCAGTGCTAAGAATACAGGGGGTGACTACGAGCAGTACTTC; J gene: TRBJ2-7; V gene: TRBV20-1; D gene: TRBD1; clone size: once
CDR3 protein: CASKPGGEKLFF; CDR3 DNA: TGTGCCAGCAAGCCAGGGGGTGAAAAACTGTTTTTT; J gene: TRBJ1-4; V gene: TRBV2; D gene: TRBD1; clone size: many
CDR3 protein: CSAERTGGGSNTGELFF; CDR3 DNA: TGCAGTGCCGAAAGAACTGGGGGCGGATCGAACACCGGGGAGCTGTTTTTT; J gene: TRBJ2-2; V gene: TRBV20-1; D gene: -; clone size: -
CDR3 protein: CSPLMGGTQYF; CDR3 DNA: TGCAGCCCCCTGATGGGGGGTACGCAGTATTTT; J gene: TRBJ2-3; V gene: TRBV29-1; D gene: -; clone size: few
CDR3 protein: CASSVSDRTYTF; CDR3 DNA: TGTGCCAGCAGTGTATCAGACAGGACCTACACCTTC; J gene: TRBJ1-2; V gene: TRBV12-3/TRBV12-4; D gene: -; clone size: many
CDR3 protein: CASSQIRGTSGTGELFF; CDR3 DNA: TGCGCCAGCAGCCAAATTCGGGGGACTAGCGGCACCGGGGAGCTGTTTTTT; J gene: TRBJ2-2; V gene: TRBV4-1; D gene: TRBD2; clone size: -